The T cell receptor (beta chain) under discussion was sequenced for a study of blood T cells in healthy people across ages. Germline V CDR1 and CDR2: DFQATT, SNEGSKA (reference sequence). The CDR3 runs to 13 residues. J was trimmed by 3 bases and V by 5 bases; bases with no gene match: 4. A second about 6 to 11 cycle PCR used barcoded and J-beta primers. TCRdb re-called the 5' RACE reads through MiXCR, storing one row per CDR3 protein. This sample has around 800,000 distinct CDR3 sequences, with roughly 53% found just once. Sequencing input: blood. The chain combines TRBV20-1 with TRBJ2-7; 10 bases agree with TRBD2. This TCR was sampled from a man older than 75 in good health. The CDR3: CSAGGTSVYEQYF. CDR3 nucleotide sequence: TGCAGTGCTGGCGGGACTAGCGTCTACGAGCAGTACTTC.